The rows below give T cell receptor beta chains drawn from one sample of a study of T cell repertoires in cytomegalovirus infection. No cognate antigen is known for these TCRs. One entry per CDR3 protein results from TCRdb running MiXCR on the reads. The sample has 750,000 to 900,000 distinct CDR3 sequences, around 29% seen once. Material: cultured CD8+ T cells from PBMCs, obtained from culture after CMV antigen stimulation. These receptors all come from a human donor in good health (CMV status not recorded). Some clones in this sample may be carry-over from other donors' samples. Each CDR3 is given with its conserved first and last residue. The order of the fields is D gene, J gene, V gene, clone size, CDR3 protein, CDR3 DNA. D genes are given only for firm matches. The listing skips clone size in some rows; elsewhere it reads once, few, many or a size class.

. | TRBJ2-7 | TRBV4-1 | few | CASSQGPPYEQYF | TGCGCCAGCAGCCAAGGACCACCCTACGAGCAGTACTTC
. | TRBJ2-2 | TRBV24-1 | . | CATSDLTGRNTGELFF | TGTGCCACCAGTGATCTGACAGGCCGGAACACCGGGGAGCTGTTTTTT
TRBD2 | TRBJ2-3 | TRBV7-6 | few | CAIEGGSHTDTQYF | TGTGCCATAGAGGGCGGGAGCCACACAGATACGCAGTATTTT
. | TRBJ1-5 | TRBV7-2 | . | CASSLVPPGQVDSNQPQHF | TGTGCCAGCAGCTTAGTACCCCCTGGGCAGGTGGATAGCAATCAGCCCCAGCATTTT
. | TRBJ1-1 | TRBV7-6 | . | CASLRWGKGAEAFF | TGTGCCAGCCTCCGTTGGGGGAAGGGGGCTGAAGCTTTCTTT
. | TRBJ1-5 | TRBV2 | . | CASTRGRTSNQPQHF | TGTGCCAGCACCCGGGGGCGGACTAGCAATCAGCCCCAGCATTTT
TRBD1 | TRBJ2-7 | TRBV5-8 | . | CASSGPGQGFNEQYF | TGTGCCAGCAGCGGACCGGGACAGGGTTTCAACGAGCAGTACTTC
. | TRBJ1-2 | TRBV6-4 | few | CASSRTALNYGYTF | TGTGCCAGCAGCCGGACAGCGCTTAACTATGGCTACACCTTC
. | TRBJ1-2 | TRBV6-2/TRBV6-3 | few | CASSYYGEQYTF | TGTGCCAGCAGTTACTACGGGGAACAGTATACCTTC
. | TRBJ1-1 | TRBV11-2 | few | CASSQRRDSKDFEAFF | TGTGCCAGCAGCCAGAGGAGAGACTCCAAAGATTTTGAAGCTTTCTTT
. | TRBJ1-5 | TRBV7-6 | . | CASSSWGINQPQHF | TGTGCCAGCAGCTCCTGGGGTATCAATCAGCCCCAGCATTTT
TRBD2 | TRBJ2-3 | TRBV4-1 | . | CASSQLAGRRTDTQYF | TGTGCCAGCAGCCAACTAGCGGGGAGACGCACAGATACGCAGTATTTT
. | TRBJ2-1 | TRBV3-1 | few | CASSQVVGEQFF | TGTGCCAGCAGCCAAGTAGTAGGAGAGCAGTTCTTC
. | TRBJ1-1 | TRBV6-4 | . | CASRPSGSPEAFF | TGTGCCAGCAGACCCTCGGGGAGCCCTGAAGCTTTCTTT
TRBD2 | TRBJ2-5 | TRBV7-2 | many | CASSSSGGAGEYF | TGTGCCAGCAGCTCAAGCGGGGGGGCCGGGGAGTACTTC
TRBD2 | TRBJ2-5 | TRBV29-1 | once | CSVEVGGVETQYF | TGCAGCGTTGAAGTGGGGGGGGTGGAGACCCAGTACTTC
TRBD1 | TRBJ2-1 | TRBV27 | . | CASSISPGQGAYNEQFF | TGTGCCAGCAGTATAAGCCCGGGACAGGGGGCCTACAATGAGCAGTTCTTC
. | TRBJ1-4 | TRBV5-1 | . | CASSTAPGSANEKLFF | TGCGCCAGCAGCACCGCCCCGGGATCCGCTAATGAAAAACTGTTTTTT
. | TRBJ2-1 | TRBV5-1 | . | CASKGRTAYNEQFF | TGCGCCAGCAAGGGAAGGACAGCCTACAATGAGCAGTTCTTC
. | TRBJ2-1 | TRBV6-5 | . | CASSYSTAASSYNEQFF | TGTGCCAGCAGTTACTCGACAGCTGCTAGCTCCTACAATGAGCAGTTCTTC
. | TRBJ2-1 | TRBV7-6 | . | CASSPSGGPSDEQFF | TGTGCCAGCAGCCCATCCGGGGGGCCTAGCGATGAGCAGTTCTTC
TRBD1 | TRBJ2-7 | TRBV6-1 | few | CASSEWDSYEQYF | TGTGCCAGCAGTGAATGGGACAGCTACGAGCAGTACTTC
. | TRBJ2-3 | TRBV7-9 | . | CASTRSADTQYF | TGTGCCAGCACCAGGAGCGCAGATACGCAGTATTTT
TRBD1 | TRBJ2-3 | TRBV19 | . | CASSPRQGGFGPDTQYF | TGTGCCAGTAGTCCGCGACAGGGCGGATTTGGGCCAGATACGCAGTATTTT
. | TRBJ1-1 | TRBV27 | few | CASSHRALTEAFF | TGTGCCAGCAGCCACAGGGCCTTGACTGAAGCTTTCTTT
. | TRBJ2-1 | TRBV5-6 | . | CASSLIAGAADEQFF | TGTGCCAGCAGCCTGATCGCGGGGGCCGCAGATGAGCAGTTCTTC
. | TRBJ2-7 | TRBV27 | few | CASSFGDTYEQYF | TGTGCCAGCAGTTTTGGGGACACCTACGAGCAGTACTTC
. | TRBJ2-1 | TRBV11-2 | . | CASRYRDTSYNEQFF | TGTGCCAGCAGATATCGGGACACCTCATACAATGAGCAGTTCTTC
TRBD1 | TRBJ2-5 | TRBV12-3/TRBV12-4 | few | CASSRDRASRESQYF | TGTGCCAGCAGTCGTGACAGGGCCTCAAGAGAGTCCCAGTACTTC
. | TRBJ1-4 | TRBV19 | few | CASSIGGGPNEKLFF | TGTGCCAGTAGTATTGGCGGGGGCCCTAATGAAAAACTGTTTTTT
. | TRBJ1-2 | TRBV6-1 | few | CASSEISSNYGYTF | TGTGCCAGCAGTGAGATTAGCTCTAACTATGGCTACACCTTC
TRBD1 | TRBJ2-3 | TRBV15 | . | CATTQGQSTDTQYF | TGTGCCACCACACAGGGACAGAGCACAGATACGCAGTATTTT
. | TRBJ2-2 | TRBV20-1 | once | CSARDPWAAGELFF | TGCAGTGCTAGAGATCCCTGGGCTGCCGGGGAGCTGTTTTTT
TRBD1 | TRBJ1-2 | TRBV7-8 | . | CASSSTGVRGYTF | TGTGCCAGCAGCTCGACAGGGGTTCGTGGCTACACCTTC
TRBD1 | TRBJ1-5 | TRBV4-3 | . | CASSQDRTGAGQPQHF | TGCGCCAGCAGCCAAGATAGGACAGGGGCCGGTCAGCCCCAGCATTTT
. | TRBJ1-2 | TRBV27 | few | CASSLYSGTDINGYTF | TGTGCCAGCAGTCTCTATTCCGGGACGGATATTAATGGCTACACCTTC
TRBD1 | TRBJ2-7 | TRBV4-1 | . | CASRNRDRADYEQYF | TGCGCCAGCAGGAACAGGGACAGGGCAGACTACGAGCAGTACTTC
TRBD1 | TRBJ1-4 | TRBV4-1 | . | CASSQDGQATNEKLFF | TGCGCCAGCAGCCAAGACGGACAGGCAACTAATGAAAAACTGTTTTTT
. | TRBJ1-1 | TRBV7-6 | few | CASSPSSGLTVGAFF | TGTGCCAGCAGCCCAAGTTCAGGCCTCACGGTGGGAGCTTTCTTT
. | TRBJ1-2 | TRBV28 | . | CASSLDKQSNYGYTF | TGTGCCAGCAGCCTGGACAAACAGAGTAACTATGGCTACACCTTC
TRBD2 | TRBJ2-7 | TRBV12-3/TRBV12-4 | . | CVSQFAGDYEQYF | TGTGTCAGCCAGTTCGCGGGGGACTACGAGCAGTACTTC
TRBD1 | TRBJ1-1 | TRBV19 | . | CASSIHRGLSTEAFF | TGTGCCAGTAGTATTCACAGGGGGCTCTCCACTGAAGCTTTCTTT
. | TRBJ1-4 | TRBV27 | few | CASSLGDEKLFF | TGTGCCAGCAGCTTGGGGGATGAAAAACTGTTTTTT
. | TRBJ2-1 | TRBV27 | . | CASSPLFSDLQGSYNEQFF | TGTGCCAGCAGTCCTCTTTTCTCCGACCTACAGGGTTCCTACAATGAGCAGTTCTTC
TRBD1 | TRBJ2-5 | TRBV7-8 | many | CASSRTGETQYF | TGTGCCAGCAGCCGGACAGGCGAGACCCAGTACTTC
TRBD1 | TRBJ1-2 | TRBV9 | . | CASSSGQVLKGYTF | TGTGCCAGCAGCTCAGGACAGGTCCTTAAGGGCTACACCTTC
TRBD1 | TRBJ2-7 | TRBV7-9 | many | CASSLTGAYEQYF | TGTGCCAGCAGTTTGACAGGGGCGTACGAGCAGTACTTC
. | TRBJ2-3 | TRBV4-1 | . | CASSQGASDTQYF | TGCGCCAGCAGCCAGGGGGCCTCAGATACGCAGTATTTT
. | TRBJ2-2 | TRBV6-8 | few | CASSLLAENTGELFF | TGTGCCAGCAGCTTACTGGCGGAGAACACCGGGGAGCTGTTTTTT
. | TRBJ1-1 | TRBV5-1 | . | CASNLVDKNTEAFF | TGCGCCAGCAACCTCGTAGACAAGAACACTGAAGCTTTCTTT
TRBD1 | TRBJ1-2 | TRBV7-9 | few | CASSPEGQGAYGYTF | TGTGCCAGCAGCCCGGAAGGACAGGGGGCATATGGCTACACCTTC
. | TRBJ1-1 | TRBV7-8 | few | CASSLGTGKGGGTEAFF | TGTGCCAGCAGCTTAGGGACGGGAAAGGGAGGAGGCACTGAAGCTTTCTTT
. | TRBJ2-2 | TRBV14 | . | CASSQDEGPRAGELFF | TGTGCCAGCAGCCAAGATGAAGGCCCAAGGGCCGGGGAGCTGTTTTTT
. | TRBJ1-1 | TRBV6-5 | . | CASSYGGYSVNTEAFF | TGTGCCAGCAGTTACGGGGGATACAGCGTTAACACTGAAGCTTTCTTT
TRBD1 | TRBJ1-1 | TRBV27 | few | CASSAGTGFEAFF | TGTGCCAGCAGTGCGGGGACAGGCTTCGAAGCTTTCTTT
TRBD1 | TRBJ2-1 | TRBV7-6 | many | CASSPLGGTYNEQFF | TGTGCCAGCAGCCCTTTAGGGGGCACCTACAATGAGCAGTTCTTC
TRBD2 | TRBJ2-4 | TRBV7-2 | many | CASSSGTSGAVKNIQYF | TGTGCCAGCAGCTCTGGGACTAGCGGGGCCGTTAAAAACATTCAGTACTTC
. | TRBJ2-7 | TRBV18 | . | CASSPRQLSSYEQYF | TGTGCCAGCTCACCAAGACAGTTGAGCTCCTACGAGCAGTACTTC
TRBD1 | TRBJ2-3 | TRBV6-1 | . | CASSVWDRGTTDTQYF | TGTGCCAGCAGTGTATGGGACAGGGGGACCACAGATACGCAGTATTTT
TRBD1 | TRBJ1-2 | TRBV9 | . | CASSVAGTGGTYGYTF | TGTGCCAGCAGCGTAGCCGGGACAGGGGGCACCTATGGCTACACCTTC